These T cell receptor beta chains were read from a single sample in a study of beta chain features in type 1 diabetes. Only in-frame clones appear in the TCRdb table, and some are missing; sequencing was by immunoSEQ multiplex PCR. The repertoire holds hundreds of thousands of clones, with 11% to 15% as singletons. Sequencing input: naive CD4+ T cells from blood. These receptors were taken from a man aged 18 to 30 with type 1 diabetes. CDR3s include the opening cysteine and the closing phenylalanine or tryptophan. The D gene is left open where the match is weak. A row's size may be missing; if present it is once, few, many or a size class.

clone_size	v_call	d_call	j_call	cdr3_aa	cdr3_nt
few	TRBV15	-	TRBJ2-4	CATRVRFVQYF	TGTGCCACCAGAGTCCGCTTCGTTCAGTACTTC
few	TRBV30	-	TRBJ1-1	CAWSFGGRVNTEAFF	TGTGCCTGGTCCTTTGGAGGGCGGGTGAACACTGAAGCTTTCTTT
-	TRBV7-2	-	TRBJ1-2	CASSEAGLYGYTF	TGTGCCAGCAGCGAGGCGGGTCTGTATGGCTACACCTTC
few	TRBV5-4	TRBD2	TRBJ2-1	CASSVSGRSTEQFF	TGTGCCAGCAGCGTTAGCGGGAGGAGCACTGAGCAGTTCTTC
-	TRBV6-5	-	TRBJ2-3	CASSGGSSTDTQYF	TGTGCCAGCAGTGGGGGTTCTAGCACAGATACGCAGTATTTT
-	TRBV7-2	-	TRBJ1-2	CASSRGQGLWGYTF	TGTGCCAGCAGCCGGGGGCAGGGCCTCTGGGGCTACACCTTC
few	TRBV7-2	-	TRBJ2-1	CASSLGLEGFDEQFF	TGTGCCAGCAGCTTGGGCCTAGAGGGGTTCGATGAGCAGTTCTTC
few	TRBV29-1	-	TRBJ2-5	CSVARMYQETQYF	TGCAGCGTCGCTAGGATGTACCAAGAGACCCAGTACTTC
few	TRBV6-5	-	TRBJ2-7	CATRLQWTDSYEQYF	TGTGCGACCAGGTTACAATGGACAGACTCCTACGAGCAGTACTTC
few	TRBV11-2	-	TRBJ2-2	CASSLDSVGELFF	TGTGCCAGCAGCTTAGATTCGGTCGGGGAGCTGTTTTTT
few	TRBV28	-	TRBJ2-5	CASSPYQETQYF	TGTGCCAGCAGTCCATACCAAGAGACCCAGTACTTC
few	TRBV6-5	TRBD2	TRBJ2-3	CASRRLAGLTDTQYF	TGTGCCAGCAGGAGACTAGCGGGACTCACAGATACGCAGTATTTT
-	TRBV27	-	TRBJ2-5	CASRSTSLETQYF	TGTGCCAGCAGGTCGACTAGTCTAGAGACCCAGTACTTC
few	TRBV7-2	-	TRBJ1-4	CASSLQWPGEKLFF	TGTGCCAGCAGCCTACAGTGGCCAGGGGAAAAACTGTTTTTT
few	TRBV5-1	-	TRBJ2-1	CASSLEALQQFF	TGCGCCAGCAGCTTGGAGGCACTACAGCAGTTCTTC
-	TRBV30	-	TRBJ2-4	CAWKEAHDLAKNIQYF	TGTGCCTGGAAGGAGGCGCACGATCTAGCCAAAAACATTCAGTACTTC
-	TRBV28	-	TRBJ1-1	CASSVGTENTEAFF	TGTGCCAGCAGCGTAGGGACGGAGAACACTGAAGCTTTCTTT
few	TRBV19	-	TRBJ2-5	CASSGSGTQYF	TGTGCCAGTAGCGGATCGGGGACCCAGTACTTC
-	TRBV7-9	TRBD2	TRBJ2-5	CASSLVSSGAKETQYF	TGTGCCAGCAGCTTAGTGAGTAGCGGGGCAAAAGAGACCCAGTACTTC
few	TRBV7-2	TRBD1	TRBJ2-7	CASSSWGQGYYEQYF	TGTGCCAGCAGCTCCTGGGGACAGGGTTACTACGAGCAGTACTTC
-	TRBV6-5	TRBD2	TRBJ2-1	CASSLSGGKYNEQFF	TGTGCCAGCAGCCTCAGCGGGGGGAAATACAATGAGCAGTTCTTC
-	TRBV29-1	TRBD1	TRBJ2-1	CSVGGQGHYNEQFF	TGCAGCGTTGGGGGACAGGGGCACTACAATGAGCAGTTCTTC
few	TRBV20-1	-	TRBJ1-1	CSAGGQEAFF	TGCAGTGCTGGAGGACAGGAAGCTTTCTTT
-	TRBV7-3	-	TRBJ1-2	CASSPSRMGTYGYTF	TGTGCCAGCAGCCCATCCAGGATGGGTACTTATGGCTACACCTTC
-	TRBV5-1	-	TRBJ2-5	CASSLLGTEETQYF	TGCGCCAGCAGCTTATTGGGGACGGAAGAGACCCAGTACTTC
few	TRBV5-6	-	TRBJ1-2	CASSLLGTQADYGYTF	TGTGCCAGCAGCTTGTTGGGGACACAAGCGGACTATGGCTACACCTTC
-	TRBV6-5	-	TRBJ2-3	CASSYSVGTDTQYF	TGTGCCAGCAGTTACTCTGTGGGCACAGATACGCAGTATTTT
-	TRBV6-5	-	TRBJ2-5	CASRRTVETQYF	TGTGCCAGCAGAAGGACGGTAGAGACCCAGTACTTC
-	TRBV5-1	TRBD1	TRBJ1-2	CATGPGQGSYGYTF	TGCGCCACCGGACCGGGACAGGGGAGCTATGGCTACACCTTC
few	TRBV27	-	TRBJ1-6	CASSLSAPQRAYNSPLHF	TGTGCCAGCAGTTTATCGGCTCCGCAGCGGGCCTATAATTCACCCCTCCACTTT
-	TRBV4-3	-	TRBJ2-1	CASSQDPTGRSYNEQFF	TGCGCCAGCAGCCAAGATCCCACAGGCCGCTCCTACAATGAGCAGTTCTTC
-	TRBV4-1	-	TRBJ2-3	CASSQAVPSTDTQYF	TGCGCCAGCAGCCAAGCAGTGCCTAGCACAGATACGCAGTATTTT
-	TRBV29-1	-	TRBJ1-3	CSVDGTDSGNTIYF	TGCAGCGTTGACGGGACGGACTCTGGAAACACCATATATTTT